This section outlines one TCR beta chain sequence together with its context. The target antigen is unknown. This record comes from a study of regulatory dendritic cells for organ transplantation. Whole-study context: LPS was added to dendritic cell cultures on day 6.

The CDR3 sequence is 16 residues long. Per the germline V gene, CDR1 is SGDLS and CDR2 is YYNGEE. With V trimmed by 3 bases and J by 1 base, 8 bases remained unmatched. Allogeneic regulatory or mature dendritic cells were co-cultured for approximately 5 days with CFSE-labeled sorted T cells at 1:10. The protocol was immunoSEQ multiplex PCR, while the TCRdb copy is restricted to in-frame clones and leaves out a portion. The data contain under 15,000 clones, about 80% of them singletons. This TCR was sampled from a human donor in good health. The chain employs TRBV9 and TRBJ2-3, with 7 bases lining up with TRBD2. The sample was naive CD4+ T cells from blood cultured with regulatory dendritic cells. Subset noted: CD45RA+ naive T cells. CDR3: CASSAGLAGGTDTQYF. In DNA form, the CDR3 reads TGTGCCAGCAGCGCCGGACTGGCGGGGGGCACAGATACGCAGTATTTT. Looking up the rest from reference TRBV9 and TRBJ2-3 gives the full variable domain: DSGVTQTPKHLITATGQRVTLRCSPRSGDLSVYWYQQSLDQGLQFLIQYYNGEERAKGNILERFSAQQFPDLHSELNLSSLELGDSALYFCASSAGLAGGTDTQYFGPGTRLTVL.